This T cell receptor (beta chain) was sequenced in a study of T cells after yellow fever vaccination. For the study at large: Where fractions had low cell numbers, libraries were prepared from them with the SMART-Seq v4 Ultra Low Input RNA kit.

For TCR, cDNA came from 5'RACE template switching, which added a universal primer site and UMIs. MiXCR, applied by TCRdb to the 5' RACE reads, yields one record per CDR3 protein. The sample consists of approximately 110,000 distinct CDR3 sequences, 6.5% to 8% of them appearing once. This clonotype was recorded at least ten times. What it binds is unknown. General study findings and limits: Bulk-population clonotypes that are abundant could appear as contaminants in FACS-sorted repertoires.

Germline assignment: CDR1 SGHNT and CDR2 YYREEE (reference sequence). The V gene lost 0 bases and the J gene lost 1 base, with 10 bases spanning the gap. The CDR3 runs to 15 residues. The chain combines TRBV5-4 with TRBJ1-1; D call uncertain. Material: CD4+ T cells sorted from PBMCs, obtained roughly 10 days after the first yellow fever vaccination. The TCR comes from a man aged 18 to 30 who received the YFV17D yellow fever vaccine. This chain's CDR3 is CASSLDPAPNTEAFF. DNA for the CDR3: TGTGCCAGCAGCTTGGATCCGGCTCCGAACACTGAAGCTTTCTTT.